This is a list of T cell receptor beta chains from one sample in a study of radiation and T cells in renal cell carcinoma. Profiled with immunoSEQ multiplex PCR; TCRdb holds only in-frame clones, not every one. There are approximately 29,000 clones in the sample; over 70% occur only once, and around a third lies in the top ten. Sequenced material: blood, taken from a patient whose treatment included radiotherapy and nephrectomy. The receptor source for this set is a man aged 55 to 70 with renal cell carcinoma. Each CDR3 is given with its conserved first and last residue. The D gene is left open where the match is weak. Rows may omit the clone size; those that give it use once, few, many or a size class.

v_gene	d_gene	len	j_gene	abundance	CDR3aa	CDR3nt
TRBV6-5	TRBD2	15	TRBJ2-7	-	CASTPVAGVAYEQYF	TGTGCCAGCACCCCCGTAGCGGGAGTCGCCTACGAGCAGTACTTC
TRBV4-2	-	16	TRBJ2-1	-	CASSQEWTTQYNEQFF	TGTGCCAGCAGCCAAGAGTGGACTACCCAGTACAATGAGCAGTTCTTC
TRBV6-5	TRBD1	15	TRBJ1-1	-	CVSSSGTASNTEAFF	TGTGTCAGCAGTTCCGGGACAGCTTCTAACACTGAAGCTTTCTTT
TRBV27	-	15	TRBJ1-2	-	CASSLGLGGNYGYTF	TGTGCCAGCAGTTTAGGACTCGGCGGCAACTATGGCTACACCTTC
TRBV12-5	-	16	TRBJ1-2	-	CASAQRIRNDRYGYTF	TGTGCTAGTGCCCAAAGGATCCGCAATGACCGATATGGCTACACCTTC
TRBV11-3	-	14	TRBJ2-3	-	CASSLGRTGDTQYF	TGTGCCAGCAGCTTGGGCCGGACGGGAGATACGCAGTATTTT
TRBV19	-	14	TRBJ2-5	-	CASKGRLDQETQYF	TGTGCCAGTAAGGGGCGACTAGACCAAGAGACCCAGTACTTC
TRBV5-6	-	14	TRBJ2-2	few	CASRLGEYTGELFF	TGTGCCAGTCGGTTAGGGGAGTACACCGGGGAGCTGTTTTTT
TRBV7-9	TRBD2	16	TRBJ2-2	-	CASSDGLAGGTGELFF	TGTGCCAGCAGCGACGGACTAGCGGGAGGCACCGGGGAGCTGTTTTTT
TRBV7-2	-	13	TRBJ2-4	once	CASSFGEINIQYF	TGTGCCAGCAGCTTTGGGGAGATAAACATTCAGTACTTC
TRBV7-2	TRBD1	15	TRBJ1-2	-	CASSSSPGTGYGYTF	TGTGCCAGCAGCTCATCTCCCGGGACAGGGTATGGCTACACCTTC
TRBV12-5	TRBD2	16	TRBJ2-3	few	CASGFFLAEHTDTQYF	TGTGCTAGTGGTTTCTTCCTAGCGGAACACACAGATACGCAGTATTTT
TRBV10-1	-	12	TRBJ2-3	once	CASQADTDTQYF	TGCGCCAGCCAAGCGGACACAGATACGCAGTATTTT
TRBV19	-	17	TRBJ1-5	few	CASSARTGFEGNQPQHF	TGTGCCAGTAGTGCGAGAACAGGGTTCGAGGGCAATCAGCCCCAGCATTTT
TRBV6-5	-	15	TRBJ2-7	-	CASRTRSRVSYEQYF	TGTGCCAGCAGGACGCGGAGTAGGGTATCCTACGAGCAGTACTTC
TRBV5-1	TRBD1	11	TRBJ1-1	-	CASRDRGSAFF	TGCGCCAGCAGGGACAGGGGCTCGGCTTTCTTT
TRBV7-9	-	12	TRBJ2-1	-	CAIERARNEQFF	TGTGCCATCGAGAGGGCGAGAAATGAGCAGTTCTTC
TRBV15	TRBD1	16	TRBJ2-4	-	CATSRGSGQGPNIQYF	TGTGCCACCAGCAGAGGATCTGGACAGGGGCCAAACATTCAGTACTTC
TRBV6-4	TRBD1	14	TRBJ2-3	once	CASRSDRAADTQYF	TGTGCCAGCAGATCAGACAGGGCCGCAGATACGCAGTATTTT
TRBV7-2	TRBD1	16	TRBJ1-2	once	CASSLGGQGVAEGYTF	TGTGCCAGCAGCTTAGGGGGACAGGGGGTCGCCGAGGGCTACACCTTC
TRBV30	-	14	TRBJ2-2	-	CAWSVVRGTGELFF	TGTGCCTGGAGTGTGGTGCGGGGCACCGGGGAGCTGTTTTTT
TRBV14	TRBD2	15	TRBJ2-1	-	CASSQVSGSSFEQFF	TGTGCCAGCAGCCAGGTTAGCGGGAGTAGTTTTGAGCAGTTCTTC